This is a list of T cell receptor beta chains from one sample in a study of shared clonotypes between healthy human individuals. Sequencing used immunoSEQ multiplex PCR; TCRdb keeps in-frame clones, though not all of them. The sample consists of millions of clones, 93% of them appearing once. The sequencing sample was made of naive CD4+ T cells from PBMCs. Receptors originate from a young man in good health. Some clones in this sample may be carry-over from other donors' samples. CDR3s include the opening cysteine and the closing phenylalanine or tryptophan. A D gene is named only where the DNA matches it firmly. Only part of the rows carry a size: once, few, many, or a class if the clone is expanded.

CDR3nt: TGTGCCAGCACCCCCGGGACAGGGGGTCATGAGCAGTTCTTC; CDR3aa: CASTPGTGGHEQFF; j_gene: TRBJ2-1; v_gene: TRBV2; d_gene: TRBD1; abundance: -
CDR3nt: TGCGCCAGCAGCCAAGGGACAGGGAATTACAATGAGCAGTTCTTC; CDR3aa: CASSQGTGNYNEQFF; j_gene: TRBJ2-1; v_gene: TRBV5-1; d_gene: TRBD1; abundance: -
CDR3nt: TGTGCCTGGAGTCGTCTGCGACCTTACGAGCAGTACTTC; CDR3aa: CAWSRLRPYEQYF; j_gene: TRBJ2-7; v_gene: TRBV30; d_gene: -; abundance: -
CDR3nt: TGTGCCAGCAGCTTAGATTCGACTAGCGGGGTTCCAAAGACACAAGTCTTC; CDR3aa: CASSLDSTSGVPKTQVF; j_gene: TRBJ2-7; v_gene: TRBV11-2; d_gene: TRBD2; abundance: -
CDR3nt: TGCAGTGCTGCCCTGACCGGGGAGCTGTTTTTT; CDR3aa: CSAALTGELFF; j_gene: TRBJ2-2; v_gene: TRBV20-1; d_gene: -; abundance: -
CDR3nt: TGTGCCAGCCCCGACCGAAGGGCTGGAAACACCATATATTTT; CDR3aa: CASPDRRAGNTIYF; j_gene: TRBJ1-3; v_gene: TRBV28; d_gene: -; abundance: -
CDR3nt: TGTGCCTGGAACGGGGGGACCCTGAATCAGCCCCAGCATTTT; CDR3aa: CAWNGGTLNQPQHF; j_gene: TRBJ1-5; v_gene: TRBV30; d_gene: -; abundance: -
CDR3nt: TGTGCCAGCAGGACCTTAATAAGCGGGAGGGGCAATGAGCAGTTCTTC; CDR3aa: CASRTLISGRGNEQFF; j_gene: TRBJ2-1; v_gene: TRBV28; d_gene: TRBD2; abundance: -
CDR3nt: TGTGCCTGGAGTAACACAGGGGCGGGGGGCGAGCAGTACTTC; CDR3aa: CAWSNTGAGGEQYF; j_gene: TRBJ2-7; v_gene: TRBV30; d_gene: -; abundance: -
CDR3nt: TGTGCCAGCAGTTTCCGGGCCAGGCCCAACTACGAGCAGTACTTC; CDR3aa: CASSFRARPNYEQYF; j_gene: TRBJ2-7; v_gene: TRBV28; d_gene: -; abundance: -
CDR3nt: TGTGCCAGCAGCTTAAGAAACAATGGAGAGACCCAGTACTTC; CDR3aa: CASSLRNNGETQYF; j_gene: TRBJ2-5; v_gene: TRBV7-9; d_gene: -; abundance: once
CDR3nt: TGCGCCAGCAGCCAAGCCCACGCGGGGAGGGCTTTCTTT; CDR3aa: CASSQAHAGRAFF; j_gene: TRBJ1-1; v_gene: TRBV4-3; d_gene: -; abundance: -
CDR3nt: TGTGCCAGCTTCGGCCAGGATACTCAGTACTTC; CDR3aa: CASFGQDTQYF; j_gene: TRBJ2-4; v_gene: TRBV18; d_gene: -; abundance: -
CDR3nt: TGTGCCAGCAGCGTATATGAAAAACTGTTTTTT; CDR3aa: CASSVYEKLFF; j_gene: TRBJ1-4; v_gene: TRBV2; d_gene: -; abundance: -
CDR3nt: TGTGCCAGCTCACCACTACAAGGGCCTACCCCTGGGGCCAACGTCCTGACTTTC; CDR3aa: CASSPLQGPTPGANVLTF; j_gene: TRBJ2-6; v_gene: TRBV18; d_gene: -; abundance: -
CDR3nt: TGTGCCGTCGCGGACGCAACTAATGAAAAACTGTTTTTT; CDR3aa: CAVADATNEKLFF; j_gene: TRBJ1-4; v_gene: TRBV28; d_gene: -; abundance: -
CDR3nt: TGTGCCATCACCGGGACAGGGAGGACCGGGGAGCTGTTTTTT; CDR3aa: CAITGTGRTGELFF; j_gene: TRBJ2-2; v_gene: TRBV10-3; d_gene: TRBD1; abundance: -
CDR3nt: TGTGCCAGCAGCGCCGGACAGGTCAATCAGCCCCAGCATTTT; CDR3aa: CASSAGQVNQPQHF; j_gene: TRBJ1-5; v_gene: TRBV7-2; d_gene: TRBD1; abundance: -
CDR3nt: TGCGCCAGCAGCCAGCTTTCCGGGACAGGGAACACCATATATTTT; CDR3aa: CASSQLSGTGNTIYF; j_gene: TRBJ1-3; v_gene: TRBV4-3; d_gene: TRBD1; abundance: -
CDR3nt: TGTGCCAGCAGTTTGGGACAGGGGAGAGAGACCCAGTACTTC; CDR3aa: CASSLGQGRETQYF; j_gene: TRBJ2-5; v_gene: TRBV28; d_gene: TRBD1; abundance: -
CDR3nt: TGTGCCAGCAGCTTAGCGTCCGTCTATGGCTACACCTTC; CDR3aa: CASSLASVYGYTF; j_gene: TRBJ1-2; v_gene: TRBV7-2; d_gene: -; abundance: -
CDR3nt: TGCGCCAGCAGCCGTGTCCCCGATTCGGTCGAGCAGTACTTC; CDR3aa: CASSRVPDSVEQYF; j_gene: TRBJ2-7; v_gene: TRBV5-1; d_gene: -; abundance: -
CDR3nt: TGTGCCAGCAGCTTAGATACCGGGGAGCTGTTTTTT; CDR3aa: CASSLDTGELFF; j_gene: TRBJ2-2; v_gene: TRBV11-2; d_gene: -; abundance: once
CDR3nt: TGTGCCAGCAGCGCCCGACAGGTGAACTATGGCTACACCTTC; CDR3aa: CASSARQVNYGYTF; j_gene: TRBJ1-2; v_gene: TRBV9; d_gene: -; abundance: few
CDR3nt: TGCGCCAGCAGCTTAGGGATCGGGGGGGAGACCCAGTACTTC; CDR3aa: CASSLGIGGETQYF; j_gene: TRBJ2-5; v_gene: TRBV5-1; d_gene: TRBD2; abundance: -
CDR3nt: TGTGCCAGCAGTTACCCGTTGGCTAGCGGGAAAGACGAGCAGTACTTC; CDR3aa: CASSYPLASGKDEQYF; j_gene: TRBJ2-7; v_gene: TRBV6-5; d_gene: TRBD2; abundance: -
CDR3nt: TGTGCCAGCAGCTTGGGTGGCTTACTGAACTATGGCTACACCTTC; CDR3aa: CASSLGGLLNYGYTF; j_gene: TRBJ1-2; v_gene: TRBV5-6; d_gene: -; abundance: -
CDR3nt: TGCGCCAGCAGCCCGGAGGAGTTCCGTCGGGCTTTCTTT; CDR3aa: CASSPEEFRRAFF; j_gene: TRBJ1-1; v_gene: TRBV5-1; d_gene: -; abundance: few
CDR3nt: TGTGCCATCAGTGGGTCGGATCGGGGGGCAAACATTCAGTACTTC; CDR3aa: CAISGSDRGANIQYF; j_gene: TRBJ2-4; v_gene: TRBV10-3; d_gene: -; abundance: -
CDR3nt: TGTGCCAGCAGCACCGATGGGAGGGTTTTAGGCAATCAGCCCCAGCATTTT; CDR3aa: CASSTDGRVLGNQPQHF; j_gene: TRBJ1-5; v_gene: TRBV5-8; d_gene: -; abundance: once
CDR3nt: TGCAGCGTTGTTCTCCCCACAGATACGCAGTATTTT; CDR3aa: CSVVLPTDTQYF; j_gene: TRBJ2-3; v_gene: TRBV29-1; d_gene: -; abundance: -
CDR3nt: TGTGCCAGCAGTGAAGTCCAGGGGATCACTGAAGCTTTCTTT; CDR3aa: CASSEVQGITEAFF; j_gene: TRBJ1-1; v_gene: TRBV6-1; d_gene: -; abundance: -
CDR3nt: TGTGCCAGCAGATATCAGGGGATAGCGGGCGAGCAGTACTTC; CDR3aa: CASRYQGIAGEQYF; j_gene: TRBJ2-7; v_gene: TRBV6-1; d_gene: -; abundance: -
CDR3nt: TGTGCCAGCAGCTTGGCAGGGGGCAATGAAAAACTGTTTTTT; CDR3aa: CASSLAGGNEKLFF; j_gene: TRBJ1-4; v_gene: TRBV9; d_gene: TRBD1; abundance: -
CDR3nt: TGTGCCAGCAGCCCTTGGGACAGGGGGCGTTGGCGGCCCCAGCATTTT; CDR3aa: CASSPWDRGRWRPQHF; j_gene: TRBJ1-5; v_gene: TRBV28; d_gene: TRBD1; abundance: few
CDR3nt: TGCGCCAGCAGCCAAGACCTAGCGGGAGTGGGGCAAGAGACCCAGTACTTC; CDR3aa: CASSQDLAGVGQETQYF; j_gene: TRBJ2-5; v_gene: TRBV4-3; d_gene: TRBD2; abundance: -
CDR3nt: TGTGCCAGTAGTACGGACAGCTATGGCTACACCTTC; CDR3aa: CASSTDSYGYTF; j_gene: TRBJ1-2; v_gene: TRBV19; d_gene: -; abundance: -
CDR3nt: TGTGCCAGCAGGGCGGGTCGGAGCTCTGGGGCCAACGTCCTGACTTTC; CDR3aa: CASRAGRSSGANVLTF; j_gene: TRBJ2-6; v_gene: TRBV2; d_gene: -; abundance: -
CDR3nt: TGCGCCAGCAGCCAACCGACAGGGGTTAACACTGAAGCTTTCTTT; CDR3aa: CASSQPTGVNTEAFF; j_gene: TRBJ1-1; v_gene: TRBV4-1; d_gene: TRBD1; abundance: -
CDR3nt: TGTGCTAGTGGTTTGTCTGGACAGTACAATGAGCAGTTCTTC; CDR3aa: CASGLSGQYNEQFF; j_gene: TRBJ2-1; v_gene: TRBV12-5; d_gene: -; abundance: -
CDR3nt: TGTGCCAGCAGTTTAGGCGGAGGTAATTCCTACGAGCAGTACTTC; CDR3aa: CASSLGGGNSYEQYF; j_gene: TRBJ2-7; v_gene: TRBV28; d_gene: -; abundance: -
CDR3nt: TGTGCCAGCAGCCGAGGACGGGGCGGGAACACTGAAGCTTTCTTT; CDR3aa: CASSRGRGGNTEAFF; j_gene: TRBJ1-1; v_gene: TRBV7-9; d_gene: -; abundance: -
CDR3nt: TGTGCCAGCAGCTTAGGGCGACTAGCGGGGGACATTGCGGGGACCCAGTACTTC; CDR3aa: CASSLGRLAGDIAGTQYF; j_gene: TRBJ2-5; v_gene: TRBV7-2; d_gene: TRBD2; abundance: once
CDR3nt: TGTGCCAGTAGTATGAGAACTCAATACACCGGGGAGCTGTTTTTT; CDR3aa: CASSMRTQYTGELFF; j_gene: TRBJ2-2; v_gene: TRBV19; d_gene: -; abundance: -
CDR3nt: TGTGCCTGGAGTGAAGGGGGACTGGACACCGGGGAGCTGTTTTTT; CDR3aa: CAWSEGGLDTGELFF; j_gene: TRBJ2-2; v_gene: TRBV30; d_gene: -; abundance: -
CDR3nt: TGTGCCAGCAGCGTAGAGGACAGACTCCCCTACGAGCAGTACTTC; CDR3aa: CASSVEDRLPYEQYF; j_gene: TRBJ2-7; v_gene: TRBV9; d_gene: -; abundance: -
CDR3nt: TGTGCCAGCAGCGCCGGGACAGGGGGGTCAACTAATGAAAAACTGTTTTTT; CDR3aa: CASSAGTGGSTNEKLFF; j_gene: TRBJ1-4; v_gene: TRBV9; d_gene: TRBD1; abundance: -
CDR3nt: TGTGCCAGCAGATACTACTCGACGAGCTCCTACGAGCAGTACTTC; CDR3aa: CASRYYSTSSYEQYF; j_gene: TRBJ2-7; v_gene: TRBV28; d_gene: -; abundance: -
CDR3nt: TGTGCCAGCAGGCGGGGGGCAGGAAGGAGCTATGGCTACACCTTC; CDR3aa: CASRRGAGRSYGYTF; j_gene: TRBJ1-2; v_gene: TRBV2; d_gene: -; abundance: -
CDR3nt: TGTGCCAGCAGCCAAGTCCGGGGTTCTAACTATGGCTACACCTTC; CDR3aa: CASSQVRGSNYGYTF; j_gene: TRBJ1-2; v_gene: TRBV4-2; d_gene: -; abundance: -
CDR3nt: TGTGCCAGCAGGCCTTCCAGGGGGGACACAGATACGCAGTATTTT; CDR3aa: CASRPSRGDTDTQYF; j_gene: TRBJ2-3; v_gene: TRBV28; d_gene: -; abundance: -
CDR3nt: TGTGCCAGCCATGCAAGGACAACGTACCTATCTATCCAGTTCTTC; CDR3aa: CASHARTTYLSIQFF; j_gene: TRBJ2-1; v_gene: TRBV21-1; d_gene: -; abundance: -
CDR3nt: TGCGCCAGCAGCGCCGGGACAGGGAGGGAGACCCAGTACTTC; CDR3aa: CASSAGTGRETQYF; j_gene: TRBJ2-5; v_gene: TRBV5-1; d_gene: TRBD1; abundance: -
CDR3nt: TGTGCCAGCTCCTTTCGGGGTATGGATCAGCCCCAGCATTTT; CDR3aa: CASSFRGMDQPQHF; j_gene: TRBJ1-5; v_gene: TRBV28; d_gene: -; abundance: -
CDR3nt: TGTGCCTGGAGCCCGGGGCCGGATTCCTACCAGCCCCAGCATTTT; CDR3aa: CAWSPGPDSYQPQHF; j_gene: TRBJ1-5; v_gene: TRBV30; d_gene: -; abundance: -